This T cell receptor beta chain originates from a study of blood T cell repertoires in COVID-19. Study details: COVID-19 samples, acute and convalescent, were from the United States, Italy and Spain. Sources were T cells, B-cell-depleted T cells, or PBMCs; the material itself was cDNA or gDNA.

In germline, CDR1 is LNHDA, CDR2 SQIVND (reference sequence). There are 14 residues in the CDR3. V was clipped by 5 bases and J by 6 bases; unmatched bases: 7. Per the study methods: For nucleated cells, counts were estimated from reference gene primer amplification. Some clones are missing from TCRdb's copy, which holds only in-frame ones; the method was immunoSEQ multiplex PCR. Clone size and the V and J calls come from that table; the DNA yielded D and trimming. The profile shows nearly 95,000 clones, roughly 79% of them singletons. Sequenced sample: peripheral blood. This receptor was obtained from a human donor in a cohort sampled during active COVID-19. The V gene is TRBV19, the J gene TRBJ2-1; 7 positions agree with TRBD2. The CDR3 spells CASSDGLVVNEQFF. CDR3 bases: TGTGCCAGTAGTGATGGACTAGTTGTCAATGAGCAGTTCTTC.